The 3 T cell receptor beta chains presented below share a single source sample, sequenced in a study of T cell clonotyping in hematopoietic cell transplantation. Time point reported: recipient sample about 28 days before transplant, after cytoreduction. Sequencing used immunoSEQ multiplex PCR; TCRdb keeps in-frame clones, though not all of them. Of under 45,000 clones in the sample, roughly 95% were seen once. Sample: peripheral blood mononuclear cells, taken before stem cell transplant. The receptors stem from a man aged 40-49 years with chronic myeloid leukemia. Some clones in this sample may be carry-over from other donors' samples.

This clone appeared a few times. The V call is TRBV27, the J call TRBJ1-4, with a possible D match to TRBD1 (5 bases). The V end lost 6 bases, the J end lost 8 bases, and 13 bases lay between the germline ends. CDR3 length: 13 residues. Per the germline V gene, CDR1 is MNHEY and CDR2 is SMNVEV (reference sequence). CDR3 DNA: TGTGCCAGCAGCCCCCTCGGGGACGAAAAACTGTTTTTT. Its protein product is CASSPLGDEKLFF.

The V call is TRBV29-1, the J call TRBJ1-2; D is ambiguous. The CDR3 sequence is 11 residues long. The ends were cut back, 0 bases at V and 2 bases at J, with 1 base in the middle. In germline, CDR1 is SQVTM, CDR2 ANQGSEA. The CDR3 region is CSVEENYGYTF. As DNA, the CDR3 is TGCAGCGTTGAAGAAAACTATGGCTACACCTTC.

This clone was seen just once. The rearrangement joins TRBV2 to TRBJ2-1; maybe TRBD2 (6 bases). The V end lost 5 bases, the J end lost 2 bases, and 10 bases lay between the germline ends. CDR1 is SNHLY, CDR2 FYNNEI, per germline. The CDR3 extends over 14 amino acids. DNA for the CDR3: TGTGCCAGCAGTTCCCGGAGGGCCTACAATGAGCAGTTCTTC. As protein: CASSSRRAYNEQFF.